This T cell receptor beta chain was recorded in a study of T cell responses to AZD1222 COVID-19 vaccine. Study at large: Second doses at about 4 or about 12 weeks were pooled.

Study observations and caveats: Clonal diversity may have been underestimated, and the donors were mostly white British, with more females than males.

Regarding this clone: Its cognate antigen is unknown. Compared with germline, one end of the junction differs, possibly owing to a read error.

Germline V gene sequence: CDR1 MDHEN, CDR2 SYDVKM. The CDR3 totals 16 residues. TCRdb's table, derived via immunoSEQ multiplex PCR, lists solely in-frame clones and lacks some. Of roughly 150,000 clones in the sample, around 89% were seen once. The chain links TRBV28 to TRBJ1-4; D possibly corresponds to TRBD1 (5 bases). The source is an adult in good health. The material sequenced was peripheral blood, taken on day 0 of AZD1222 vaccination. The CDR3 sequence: CASSFPDSQTSEKLFF. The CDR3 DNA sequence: TGTGCCAGCAGTTTCCCCGACAGCCAAACTAGTGAAAAACTGTTTTTT.